This T cell receptor beta chain was captured in a study of blood T cell repertoires in COVID-19 (TCRdb year 2020). Describing the broader study: Samples from collaborators originated in the United States, Italy and Spain and spanned both the acute and convalescent phases of COVID-19. The dataset comprised deeply sampled blood TCRbeta repertoires from subjects exposed to, actively infected with, or recovered from COVID-19. Samples came from the ongoing ImmuneRACE study (first 160 participants) plus 1,254 subjects from 6 global collaborators. Where available, HLA class I and class II types were obtained from metadata supplied by the sample provider rather than from assay-based typing. The prospective study material was composed of cDNA or gDNA derived from T cells, B-cell-depleted T cells, or PBMCs. The repertoires were released in a freely available public database intended as a resource for research on the immune response to SARS-CoV-2. A de-identified subject ID, COVID-19 status, age in years and sex were almost always included in the sample metadata.

The immunoSEQ Assay, a bias-controlled multiplex PCR, was used to amplify TCRbeta CDR3 regions from genomic DNA. As for how the authors treated the data: The number of nucleated cells in each sample was estimated by amplification of reference gene primers within the assay. Sequence reads were collapsed and filtered to measure the absolute abundance of every unique TCRbeta CDR3 rearrangement. Productive Simpson clonality was computed per sample as the square root of Simpson's diversity index over productive rearrangements. TCRdb obtained this table from immuneACCESS and retained in-frame rearrangements with V and J assigned. These tables miss some clones; where compared with another copy, unresolved V genes account for less than half of the shortfall, and the remainder is unexplained. The V and J calls and clone size come from that table; D and trimming were worked out from the DNA. Here the sample has roughly 450,000 clones; around 91% occur a single time. The ten biggest clones cover approximately 0.55% of the sample.

V and J are truncated by 6 bases and 1 base respectively, leaving an intervening sequence of 12 bases. The CDR3, cysteine through phenylalanine, is 14 amino acids long. The sequence is cut down to CDR3 DNA, 42 bases in frame from base 1. CDR1 and CDR2 were assigned from the germline V gene as MNHEY and SVGAGI. This clone was seen just once. The antigen this receptor binds is unknown. No base quality information exists; no much larger clone differs at one position. Study-level results and caveats: The quantity of clinical and demographic metadata differed by source and by participant and was supplied without curation.

Enrolling through a virtual design, the prospective study's participants ranged in age from roughly 18 to 95 years and lived across 20 to 30 United States geographic areas. In the prospective study, participants were assigned to cohorts based on the clinical history participants reported in a screening survey and a study questionnaire. Recovered participants in ImmuneRACE Cohort 3 were defined as having two consecutive negative NP/OP PCR tests, clearance from a healthcare professional, or resolution of symptoms. Each participant in the prospective study had whole blood, serum and a nasopharyngeal or oropharyngeal swab collected by mobile phlebotomists. Additional blood draws and questionnaires over a 2-month period could optionally be provided by prospective study participants. Prospective study blood samples were shipped either frozen or at room temperature before DNA extraction.

The sequenced sample consisted of PBMCs or T cells enriched from blood (not recorded which). The chain is assembled from TRBV6-5 and TRBJ1-1; tentative D gene TRBD1, with 6 bases matching. The sequence was obtained from a man between 18 and 35 years old who had recovered from COVID-19. The DNA is as follows: TGTGCCAGCAGACTTGCAGGGGCGAACACTGAAGCTTTCTTT. Its product reads: CASRLAGANTEAFF.